Below, one T cell receptor (beta chain) is given with its context. The target antigen is unknown. Time point given: newly diagnosed GD, antithyroid drugs for less than 3 months. RNA extracted from PBMCs served as the sequencing template. Construction of TCR beta libraries relied on iRepertoire HTBI primers and on Arm-PCR targeting CDR3 regions. TCRdb re-called the multiplex PCR reads with MiXCR, one entry per CDR3 protein. The sample holds some 450,000 distinct CDR3 sequences, around 15% seen once. The data belong to a study of regulatory T cells in long-lasting Graves disease. Overall study context: Prior antithyroid drug treatment in newly diagnosed Graves' patients lasted under 3 months. Overall study results and limits: Persistent disease samples used TRBV28, TRBJ1-2 and TRBJ2-5 preferentially.

The CDR3 covers 16 residues. CDR1 is LNHDA, CDR2 SQIVND, per germline (reference sequence). V shed 3 bases, J shed 3 bases, and the junction held 7 bases outside the gene matches. The same data also went into a second study, on T cells in Graves' hyperthyroidism and ophthalmopathy. That study reports: Stable Graves' hyperthyroidism denoted no ophthalmopathy progression over 18 months. Together with thyroid ultrasound, orbital computed tomography, serum thyroxine and TRAb, clinical symptoms were used for diagnoses.

The clonotype originates from a woman in her 30s with Graves disease. This sample comprised peripheral blood mononuclear cells (PBMCs), obtained at new diagnosis, from a patient treated with antithyroid drugs. J is TRBJ2-3 and V is TRBV19; 9 bases agree with TRBD2. The CDR3 sequence is CASSIGGLARTDTQYF. The CDR3 DNA follows: TGTGCCAGTAGTATTGGGGGACTAGCCCGGACAGATACGCAGTATTTT.